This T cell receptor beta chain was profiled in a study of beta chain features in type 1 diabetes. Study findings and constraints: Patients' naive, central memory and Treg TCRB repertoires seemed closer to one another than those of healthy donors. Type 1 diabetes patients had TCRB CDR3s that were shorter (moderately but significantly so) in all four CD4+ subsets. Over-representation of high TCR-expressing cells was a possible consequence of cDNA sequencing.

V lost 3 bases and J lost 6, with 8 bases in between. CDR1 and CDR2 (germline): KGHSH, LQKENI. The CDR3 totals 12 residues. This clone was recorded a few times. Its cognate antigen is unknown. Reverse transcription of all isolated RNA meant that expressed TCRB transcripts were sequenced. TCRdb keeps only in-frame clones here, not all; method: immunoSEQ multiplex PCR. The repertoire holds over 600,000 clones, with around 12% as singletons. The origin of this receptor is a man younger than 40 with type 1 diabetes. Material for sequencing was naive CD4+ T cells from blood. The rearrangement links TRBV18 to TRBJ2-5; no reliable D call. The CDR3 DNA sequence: TGTGCCAGCTCACCGGTCGGCCAGACCCAGTACTTC. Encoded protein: CASSPVGQTQYF.